These T cell receptor beta chains were read from a single sample in a study of blood T cell repertoires in COVID-19. TCRdb's table, derived via immunoSEQ multiplex PCR, lists solely in-frame clones and lacks some. This sample yields tens of thousands of clones, of which more than 60% are seen a single time; less than 6% belongs to the top ten. The sample consisted of peripheral blood. The receptor source for this set is a human donor in a cohort sampled during active COVID-19. Each CDR3 is given with its conserved first and last residue. Fields, in order: CDR3 protein, CDR3 DNA, V gene, D gene, J gene, clone size. A D gene is named only where the DNA matches it firmly. For some rows the clone size is stated as once, few or many, or as a class when expanded; others skip it.

CDR3aa: CASSQYRSGRYTF
CDR3nt: TGTGCCAGCAGTCAGTACAGGTCAGGGCGCTACACCTTC
v_gene: TRBV28
d_gene: NA
j_gene: TRBJ1-2
abundance: NA

CDR3aa: CAWSVGPGGGYGYTF
CDR3nt: TGTGCCTGGAGTGTGGGTCCAGGGGGTGGCTATGGCTACACCTTC
v_gene: TRBV30
d_gene: TRBD1
j_gene: TRBJ1-2
abundance: few

CDR3aa: CASCRGAGTDTQYF
CDR3nt: TGTGCCAGTTGTCGGGGGGCCGGGACAGATACGCAGTATTTT
v_gene: TRBV19
d_gene: NA
j_gene: TRBJ2-3
abundance: NA

CDR3aa: CASSYRESRSPLHF
CDR3nt: TGTGCCAGCAGCTACAGAGAATCCCGTTCACCCCTCCACTTT
v_gene: TRBV28
d_gene: NA
j_gene: TRBJ1-6
abundance: few

CDR3aa: CAWRLGQGAGETQYF
CDR3nt: TGTGCCTGGAGATTGGGACAGGGGGCGGGAGAGACCCAGTACTTC
v_gene: TRBV30
d_gene: TRBD1
j_gene: TRBJ2-5
abundance: NA

CDR3aa: CASSLRRGVGTGELFF
CDR3nt: TGTGCCAGCAGCTTGCGGCGGGGGGTAGGCACCGGGGAGCTGTTTTTT
v_gene: TRBV5-4
d_gene: TRBD2
j_gene: TRBJ2-2
abundance: few

CDR3aa: CASSLAVRGANQPQHF
CDR3nt: TGTGCCAGCAGCTTAGCGGTTCGGGGGGCCAATCAGCCCCAGCATTTT
v_gene: TRBV7-8
d_gene: NA
j_gene: TRBJ1-5
abundance: NA

CDR3aa: CASSLLRGEAFF
CDR3nt: TGTGCCAGCAGCCTCCTCCGGGGTGAAGCTTTCTTT
v_gene: TRBV3-1/TRBV3-2
d_gene: NA
j_gene: TRBJ1-1
abundance: NA

CDR3aa: CASSLGQGRVGEQYF
CDR3nt: TGTGCCAGCAGTCTCGGACAGGGTCGTGTAGGCGAGCAGTACTTC
v_gene: TRBV27
d_gene: TRBD1
j_gene: TRBJ2-7
abundance: once

CDR3aa: CASSLMAGGDTDTQYF
CDR3nt: TGCGCCAGCAGCTTGATGGCGGGGGGGGACACAGATACGCAGTATTTT
v_gene: TRBV5-1
d_gene: TRBD2
j_gene: TRBJ2-3
abundance: NA

CDR3aa: CASSKGGTGNYGYTF
CDR3nt: TGTGCCAGCAGCAAAGGAGGGACTGGGAACTATGGCTACACCTTC
v_gene: TRBV7-9
d_gene: NA
j_gene: TRBJ1-2
abundance: NA

CDR3aa: CASRSTRLLAGGQDTQYF
CDR3nt: TGTGCCAGCAGGTCAACCCGACTTCTAGCGGGGGGTCAGGATACGCAGTATTTT
v_gene: TRBV28
d_gene: TRBD2
j_gene: TRBJ2-3
abundance: NA

CDR3aa: CASSYQGHQETQYF
CDR3nt: TGTGCCAGCAGTTACCAGGGTCACCAAGAGACCCAGTACTTC
v_gene: TRBV7-9
d_gene: NA
j_gene: TRBJ2-5
abundance: NA

CDR3aa: CASSLAVRDRSPRTPLHF
CDR3nt: TGTGCCAGCAGCTTAGCTGTCCGGGACAGGTCCCCCCGGACACCCCTCCACTTT
v_gene: TRBV7-8
d_gene: TRBD1
j_gene: TRBJ1-6
abundance: NA

CDR3aa: CASSRDIGANSPLHF
CDR3nt: TGCGCCAGCAGCAGGGACATCGGCGCCAATTCACCCCTCCACTTT
v_gene: TRBV4-1
d_gene: NA
j_gene: TRBJ1-6
abundance: once

CDR3aa: CASSAPTGGATETQYF
CDR3nt: TGTGCCAGTAGTGCTCCAACGGGGGGGGCAACGGAGACCCAGTACTTC
v_gene: TRBV19
d_gene: TRBD2
j_gene: TRBJ2-5
abundance: once

CDR3aa: CASSPVRDSHEQYF
CDR3nt: TGTGCCAGCTCACCGGTCAGGGACTCTCACGAGCAGTACTTC
v_gene: TRBV18
d_gene: NA
j_gene: TRBJ2-7
abundance: NA

CDR3aa: CASSWGQGGSGYTF
CDR3nt: TGCGCCAGCAGCTGGGGACAGGGTGGGTCTGGCTACACCTTC
v_gene: TRBV5-1
d_gene: TRBD1
j_gene: TRBJ1-2
abundance: NA

CDR3aa: CASSPPTGKGNEAFF
CDR3nt: TGTGCCAGTAGTCCCCCGACAGGGAAGGGAAATGAAGCTTTCTTT
v_gene: TRBV19
d_gene: TRBD1
j_gene: TRBJ1-1
abundance: NA

CDR3aa: CATSRGDRGGSNEKLFF
CDR3nt: TGTGCCACCAGCAGAGGGGACAGGGGGGGATCTAATGAAAAACTGTTTTTT
v_gene: TRBV15
d_gene: TRBD1
j_gene: TRBJ1-4
abundance: NA

CDR3aa: CASSWGEGSSPLHF
CDR3nt: TGTGCCAGCAGCTGGGGGGAGGGAAGTTCACCCCTCCACTTT
v_gene: TRBV9
d_gene: NA
j_gene: TRBJ1-6
abundance: NA

CDR3aa: CASTPGTKYEQYF
CDR3nt: TGTGCCAGCACCCCCGGGACAAAATACGAGCAGTACTTC
v_gene: TRBV6-5
d_gene: NA
j_gene: TRBJ2-7
abundance: NA

CDR3aa: CASSYPSGTGVSNQPQHF
CDR3nt: TGTGCCAGCAGTTACCCATCCGGGACAGGCGTTAGCAATCAGCCCCAGCATTTT
v_gene: TRBV6-2/TRBV6-3
d_gene: TRBD1
j_gene: TRBJ1-5
abundance: NA

CDR3aa: CSVVTSADTQYF
CDR3nt: TGCAGCGTTGTGACTAGCGCAGATACGCAGTATTTT
v_gene: TRBV29-1
d_gene: TRBD2
j_gene: TRBJ2-3
abundance: NA

CDR3aa: CASSTFTGGPTEAFF
CDR3nt: TGTGCCAGTAGTACTTTCACAGGGGGCCCGACTGAAGCTTTCTTT
v_gene: TRBV19
d_gene: TRBD1
j_gene: TRBJ1-1
abundance: NA

CDR3aa: CSVEGNAGDTQYF
CDR3nt: TGCAGCGTTGAGGGCAATGCGGGAGATACGCAGTATTTT
v_gene: TRBV29-1
d_gene: NA
j_gene: TRBJ2-3
abundance: NA

CDR3aa: CASTDRGGDGSPLHF
CDR3nt: TGTGCCAGTACCGACAGGGGAGGGGATGGCTCACCCCTCCACTTT
v_gene: TRBV19
d_gene: TRBD1
j_gene: TRBJ1-6
abundance: NA

CDR3aa: CASSSSGLAGSWEQFF
CDR3nt: TGTGCCAGCAGTTCCTCGGGACTAGCGGGGTCGTGGGAGCAGTTCTTC
v_gene: TRBV6-2/TRBV6-3
d_gene: TRBD2
j_gene: TRBJ2-1
abundance: NA

CDR3aa: CASSYTTGPGANVLTF
CDR3nt: TGTGCCAGCAGTTACACGACAGGGCCAGGGGCCAACGTCCTGACTTTC
v_gene: TRBV6-6
d_gene: TRBD1
j_gene: TRBJ2-6
abundance: NA

CDR3aa: CASSRQGTGELFF
CDR3nt: TGTGCCAGCAGCCGACAGGGGACGGGGGAGCTGTTTTTT
v_gene: TRBV2
d_gene: TRBD1
j_gene: TRBJ2-2
abundance: NA

CDR3aa: CASSEDRVRADTQYF
CDR3nt: TGTGCCAGCAGTGAGGACAGGGTTCGTGCAGATACGCAGTATTTT
v_gene: TRBV2
d_gene: TRBD1
j_gene: TRBJ2-3
abundance: NA